The entry below gives a single TCR beta chain sequence along with its context. This clone was recorded a few times. The antigen this receptor binds is unknown. Per-nucleotide qualities are absent, and no much larger clonotype sits a single base away. The immunoSEQ Assay, a bias-controlled multiplex PCR, was used to amplify TCRbeta CDR3 regions from genomic DNA. As for the authors' bioinformatics: Nucleated cell counts per sample were estimated from amplification of reference gene primers within the assay. To quantify the absolute abundance of each unique TCRbeta CDR3 rearrangement, sequence reads were collapsed and filtered. For each sample, productive Simpson clonality was calculated as the square root of Simpson's diversity index over productive rearrangements. TCRdb took this table from immuneACCESS and kept in-frame rearrangements with V and J called. Such tables lack part of the clones; where checked against another copy, unresolved V genes explain under half of the gap, and the rest is unexplained. The DNA gave D and trimming, while V, J and clone size come from that table. The sample table shows 300,000 to 350,000 clones, and around 87% are seen once. The ten largest make up approximately 2.4% of the sample.

The sample is drawn from a study of blood T cell repertoires in COVID-19 (dated by TCRdb to between 2020 and 2021). In the study overall: Samples covering the acute and convalescent phases of COVID-19 were provided by collaborators in the United States, Italy and Spain. Deeply sampled blood TCRbeta repertoires from subjects exposed to, actively infected with, or recovered from COVID-19 were included in the dataset. Samples were obtained from the ongoing ImmuneRACE study (first 160 participants) and from roughly 1,300 subjects provided by 6 global collaborators. The prospective study material was composed of cDNA or gDNA derived from T cells, B-cell-depleted T cells, or PBMCs. The repertoires were released in a freely available public database intended as a resource for research on the immune response to SARS-CoV-2. Where HLA class I and class II types were available, the types were taken from metadata supplied by the sample provider, not from assay-based typing. A de-identified subject ID, COVID-19 status, age in years and sex were almost always included in the sample metadata.

The paper's findings and limits, for the study overall: The quantity of clinical and demographic metadata differed by source and by participant and was supplied without curation.

Each collaborating institution followed its own protocols to collect whole blood in K2EDTA tubes. For TCRbeta analysis, collaborators shipped samples in one of three forms: frozen whole blood, isolated PBMCs, or DNA extracted from either of those sample types. CDR1 is given as MNHEY and CDR2 as SMNVEV, both from the germline V gene (reference sequence). Ends trimmed: V by 2 bases, J by 0 bases; bases unmatched to a gene: 5. CDR3 length: 18 amino acids, cysteine to phenylalanine. Only the CDR3 DNA is retained, 54 bases long and in frame from the first base. The V gene is TRBV27 and the J gene is TRBJ1-6, with 9 bases in between that match TRBD1. Sequencing was performed on peripheral blood. This TCR derives from a man aged 18 to 35 with active or convalescent COVID-19. Here is the DNA: TGTGCCAGCAGTTTAGCCCGGGACAGGGTCTCCTATAATTCACCCCTCCACTTT. Its protein is CASSLARDRVSYNSPLHF.